Below are 31 T cell receptor beta chains sequenced from a single sample in a study of CD8 T cells in Susac syndrome. An input of roughly 0.5 to 1 ug of RNA was subjected to reverse transcription using random hexamers. TCRdb fed the immunoSEQ multiplex PCR reads into MiXCR, producing one record per CDR3 protein. The sample carries roughly 220,000 distinct CDR3 sequences, approximately 94% recorded once. Material: CD4+ T cells from PBMCs. Source of these receptors: a human donor with Susac syndrome.

This chain's CDR3 is CAWSVIRAIRDYTF. The DNA for the CDR3 is TGTGCCTGGAGTGTTATCAGGGCTATTCGTGACTACACCTTC. This chain connects TRBV30 to TRBJ1-2; a possible D gene is TRBD1 (5 bases). Trimming stripped 0 bases from V and 10 bases from J, with 18 bases between. From germline, CDR1 is GTSNPN and CDR2 SVGIG (reference sequence). The CDR3 is 14 residues long.

V and J are TRBV4-3 and TRBJ2-1; tentatively, D is TRBD1 (5 bases). Deletions cut 2 bases from V and 0 bases from J, with 11 bases between. CDR1 and CDR2 from the germline V gene are LGHNA and YSLEER. The CDR3 length is 16 residues. The CDR3 spells CASSQRGTASYNEQFF. The CDR3 DNA sequence: TGCGCCAGCAGCCAAAGGGGAACAGCCTCCTACAATGAGCAGTTCTTC.

The CDR3 DNA reads as TGCAGTGTTTTCCGGGACAGTCGGTCCTACGAGCAGTACTTC. This encodes CSVFRDSRSYEQYF. J is TRBJ2-7 and V is TRBV20-1, with 7 bases fitting TRBD1. J was trimmed by 1 base and V by 7 bases; bases with no gene match: 10. Germline V gene lookup returns CDR1 DFQATT and CDR2 SNEGSKA (reference sequence). The CDR3 covers 14 residues.

This clonotype is a singleton in its sample. The genes are TRBV5-4 and TRBJ2-3; 9 bases are a match to TRBD2. From germline, CDR1 is SGHNT and CDR2 YYREEE (reference sequence). The CDR3 extends over 15 amino acids. V lost 10 bases, J lost 5 bases, and 14 bases stayed unmatched. This chain's CDR3 is CASRSGGGAGDTQYF. In DNA, the CDR3 is TGTGCCTCCCGAAGCGGCGGGGGGGCGGGAGATACGCAGTATTTT.

This rearrangement joins TRBV9 to TRBJ2-7; 7 positions match TRBD1. Germline CDR1 SGDLS, CDR2 YYNGEE. The CDR3 covers 15 residues. V trimming: 3 bases; J trimming: 5 bases; junction bases outside the gene matches: 11. The DNA of the CDR3 is TGTGCCAGCAGCGCTGGGACGACAGGGAGAGACGAGCAGTACTTC. This codes for CASSAGTTGRDEQYF.

The chain joins TRBV30 to TRBJ2-5, with D maybe TRBD2 (6 bases). Germline values: CDR1 GTSNPN, CDR2 SVGIG (reference sequence). The V gene lost 8 bases and the J gene lost 3 bases, with 13 bases spanning the gap. The CDR3 is 12 residues long. CDR3 loop: CALRGGEETQYF. The CDR3 bases are TGTGCCCTAAGAGGAGGGGAAGAGACCCAGTACTTC.

This chain uses TRBV9 with TRBJ2-2; 7 bases fit TRBD1. The germline V gene encodes CDR1 SGDLS and CDR2 YYNGEE. There are 14 residues in the CDR3. Germline trimming cut 0 bases from V and 7 bases from J; bases unmatched to any gene: 3. The CDR3, as DNA: TGTGCCAGCAGCGTAGCACAGGGGATCGGGGAGCTGTTTTTT. Amino acids: CASSVAQGIGELFF.

A remark on this clonotype: A junction end diverges from the germline sequence, so it may reflect a read error. This rearrangement joins TRBV11-3 to TRBJ2-5, with 8 nucleotides matching TRBD1. The germline gives CDR1 SGHNT, CDR2 YENEEA. CDR3 size: 13 residues. Here the CDR3 DNA reads TGTGCCAGCAGCTCTACCCGGACAGGGACCCCGGACTTC. Amino acids: CASSSTRTGTPDF.

This clonotype was counted once. The chain has TRBV29-1 and TRBJ1-2, with D perhaps matching TRBD1 (5 bases). V was cut by 4 bases and J by 0 bases, with 15 bases left in between. Germline V gene lookup returns CDR1 SQVTM and CDR2 ANQGSEA. This CDR3 comprises 15 residues. DNA of the CDR3: TGCAGCGTTGCAGGCAGGGCTTCTTCTAACTATGGCTACACCTTC. This codes for CSVAGRASSNYGYTF.

The rearrangement joins TRBV10-3 to TRBJ1-5; maybe TRBD1 (6 bases). Germline V gene sequence: CDR1 ENHRY, CDR2 SYGVKD. The length of the CDR3 is 15 residues. Trimming cost V 0 bases and J 4 bases, with 10 bases left between them. The CDR3, as DNA: TGTGCCATCAGTGAGTCGGGGCAGGGGAATCAGCCCCAGCATTTT. Its translation is CAISESGQGNQPQHF.

V usage is TRBV7-2 and J usage is TRBJ1-1; 7 nucleotides line up with TRBD1. CDR1 and CDR2 from the germline V gene are SGHTA and FQGNSA. The length of the CDR3 is 15 residues. The trim removed 0 bases at V and 11 bases at J, leaving 12 bases unmatched. This CDR3 reads CASSLAYRGEGSAFF. DNA for the CDR3: TGTGCCAGCAGCTTAGCCTACAGGGGAGAGGGGTCCGCTTTCTTT.

CDR3 residues: CAISRPTPNTGELFF. The CDR3, as DNA: TGTGCCATCAGCCGGCCTACCCCGAACACCGGGGAGCTGTTTTTT. The V and J genes are TRBV10-3 and TRBJ2-2, with D hard to call. Germline assignment: CDR1 ENHRY and CDR2 SYGVKD. V shed 6 bases and J shed 0 bases, with 11 bases lying between them. CDR3 length equals 15 residues.

This chain uses TRBV11-2 with TRBJ2-3; a weak D match, TRBD2 (5 bases). CDR1 is SGHAT and CDR2 is FQNNGV in the germline V gene. V was cut by 3 bases and J by 0 bases, with 10 bases left in between. The CDR3 is 15 amino acids. The CDR3 DNA is TGTGCCAGCAGCTTCCGCGGGTATAGCACAGATACGCAGTATTTT. Its protein is CASSFRGYSTDTQYF.

CDR3 residues: CSARPEPNTEAFF. The CDR3 coding sequence is TGCAGTGCTAGGCCAGAACCGAACACTGAAGCTTTCTTT. The gene calls are TRBV20-1 and TRBJ1-1; no reliable D call. The CDR3 contains 13 residues. Trimming shortened V by 3 bases and J by 1 base, and 9 bases separated the two germline ends. Germline CDR1 DFQATT, CDR2 SNEGSKA (reference sequence).

V gene TRBV2 combines with J gene TRBJ2-1, with TRBD2 matching 14 bases. From germline, CDR1 is SNHLY and CDR2 FYNNEI. With V trimmed by 6 bases and J by 9 bases, 7 bases remained unmatched. The length of the CDR3 is 15 residues. DNA of the CDR3: TGTGCCAGCAGATCCGGGACTAGCGGGGGTAGTGAGCAGTTCTTC. Translation: CASRSGTSGGSEQFF.

This rearrangement joins TRBV30 to TRBJ2-4; no clear D. Looked up from germline, CDR1 is GTSNPN and CDR2 is SVGIG (reference sequence). The CDR3 loop spans 13 amino acids. V was clipped by 2 bases and J by 0 bases, with 5 bases between them. CDR3 bases: TGTGCCTGGAGTCCCTCAGCCAAAAACATTCAGTACTTC. It encodes CAWSPSAKNIQYF.

The J gene is TRBJ2-5, the V gene TRBV19; D is ambiguous. Germline lookup yields CDR1 LNHDA and CDR2 SQIVND (reference sequence). This CDR3 has 14 residues. The V end lost 2 bases, the J end lost 2 bases, and 9 bases lay between the germline ends. The CDR3 sequence: CASSIKLSQETQYF. In nucleotides, the CDR3 is TGTGCCAGTAGTATAAAACTGTCACAAGAGACCCAGTACTTC.

A single count supports this clonotype. This chain connects TRBV20-1 to TRBJ1-6, with 7 nucleotides matching TRBD1. Looked up from germline, CDR1 is DFQATT and CDR2 is SNEGSKA (reference sequence). The CDR3 loop spans 15 amino acids. The trim removed 0 bases at V and 8 bases at J, leaving 7 bases unmatched. DNA of the CDR3: TGCAGTGCTAGAGATCTCGGGACAGCCGATTCACCCCTCCACTTT. It specifies CSARDLGTADSPLHF.

V gene TRBV4-2 combines with J gene TRBJ1-2, with D possibly matching TRBD1 (5 bases). This CDR3 comprises 14 residues. CDR1 LGHNA and CDR2 YNFKEQ come from the germline V gene. With 0 bases removed from V and 3 bases from J, the gap between germline ends came to 8 bases. In nucleotides, the CDR3 is TGTGCCAGCAGCCAAGATGGGGGAGACTATGGCTACACCTTC. Amino acids: CASSQDGGDYGYTF.

The chain links TRBV6-5 to TRBJ1-2; D is unresolved. The CDR3 covers 17 residues. V was shortened by 0 bases and J by 2 bases, with 16 bases between the two germline ends. Germline assignment: CDR1 MNHEY and CDR2 SVGAGI. The CDR3, as DNA: TGTGCCAGCAGTTACTCGCTACTGGAAGGACTGAACTATGGCTACACCTTC. Translation: CASSYSLLEGLNYGYTF.

The chain carries TRBV28 and TRBJ2-1; tentatively, D is TRBD1 or TRBD2 (5 bases each). Trimming stripped 7 bases from V and 5 bases from J, with 12 bases between. The germline CDR1 and CDR2 sequences are MDHEN and SYDVKM. The CDR3 has 13 residues. The CDR3 here is CASKSGANNEQFF. The CDR3 DNA is TGTGCCAGCAAATCCGGGGCTAACAATGAGCAGTTCTTC.

The CDR3: CATATPVPSEKLFF. CDR3 sequence (DNA): TGTGCCACCGCTACACCGGTCCCCTCTGAAAAACTGTTTTTT. This rearrangement joins TRBV15 to TRBJ1-4, with no clear D. V was shortened by 8 bases and J by 7 bases, with 17 bases between the two germline ends. This CDR3 is built from 14 residues. CDR1 and CDR2 from the germline V gene are LNHNV and YYDKDF (reference sequence).

The rearrangement uses TRBV5-1 and TRBJ2-7; weak D call: TRBD2 (5 bases). The CDR3 is 14 residues long. Germline values: CDR1 SGHRS, CDR2 YFSETQ. V was pared by 0 bases and J by 1 base, with 8 bases between. CDR3 coding DNA: TGCGCCAGCAGCTTGGTCGGACTTTCCTACGAGCAGTACTTC. Its protein product is CASSLVGLSYEQYF. Looking up the rest from reference TRBV5-1 and TRBJ2-7 gives the full variable domain: KAGVTQTPRYLIKTRGQQVTLSCSPISGHRSVSWYQQTPGQGLQFLFEYFSETQRNKGNFPGRFSGRQFSNSRSEMNVSTLELGDSALYLCASSLVGLSYEQYFGPGTRLTVT.

The chain recombines TRBV20-1 with TRBJ1-5, with no clear D. V was clipped by 6 bases and J by 3 bases, with 9 bases between them. This CDR3 comprises 12 residues. Germline values: CDR1 DFQATT, CDR2 SNEGSKA (reference sequence). The CDR3 spells CSASDPNQPQHF. CDR3 DNA sequence: TGCAGTGCCTCCGACCCCAATCAGCCCCAGCATTTT.

Comment on this clonotype: The junction differs from germline at one of its ends, possibly a read error. V and J are TRBV30 and TRBJ1-1; tentatively, D is TRBD1 (6 bases). The germline gives CDR1 GTSNPN, CDR2 SVGIG (reference sequence). The CDR3 extends over 14 amino acids. The CDR3 DNA sequence: TGTGCCTGGAGTGTAGGGGAAGGGGGAACTGAAGTTTTCTTT. Protein: CAWSVGEGGTEVFF.

The gene calls are TRBV29-1 and TRBJ1-1; tentatively, D is TRBD1 (6 bases). CDR1 and CDR2 from the germline V gene are SQVTM and ANQGSEA. V dropped 7 bases and J dropped 3 bases, with 24 bases sitting between them. There are 16 residues in the CDR3. Here the CDR3 DNA reads TGCAGCGCATATCCCGAAGGACAGTGGCTATACACTGAAGCTTTCTTT. Translating it yields CSAYPEGQWLYTEAFF.

CDR3 sequence reads: CASSRDRIYNSPLHF. The DNA for the CDR3 is TGTGCCAGCAGCCGGGACAGGATTTATAATTCACCCCTCCACTTT. The chain joins TRBV3-1 to TRBJ1-6, with 8 bases identical to TRBD1. This CDR3 has 15 residues. Germline-derived CDR1 and CDR2 are LGHDT and YNNKEL (reference sequence). The junction had 3 bases not matched to a gene; V was cut back by 4 bases and J by 4 bases.

The chain employs TRBV18 and TRBJ1-1; the match to TRBD1 covers 10 bases. The germline V gene has CDR1 KGHSH and CDR2 LQKENI. Losses at the gene ends were 4 bases for V and 0 bases for J; bases not matched to a gene: 8. The CDR3 consists of 17 residues. CDR3 region: CASSLSGTGVMNTEAFF. Written as DNA, the CDR3 is TGTGCCAGCTCACTGTCCGGGACAGGGGTTATGAACACTGAAGCTTTCTTT.

Here the CDR3 DNA reads TGTGCCAGCACAGGGATCTTGTCCAATCAGCCCCAGCATTTT. Its translation is CASTGILSNQPQHF. This rearrangement joins TRBV6-6 to TRBJ1-5, with D possibly matching TRBD1 (5 bases). Looked up from germline, CDR1 is MNHNY and CDR2 is SVGAGI (reference sequence). The V end lost 7 bases, the J end lost 3 bases, and 13 bases lay between the germline ends. The CDR3 extends over 14 amino acids.

The chain is built from TRBV7-9 and TRBJ2-7; D perhaps matches TRBD1 (6 bases). Germline V gene sequence: CDR1 SEHNR, CDR2 FQNEAQ (reference sequence). V was cut by 3 bases and J by 4 bases, with 16 bases left in between. There are 15 residues in the CDR3. The DNA for the CDR3 is TGTGCCAGCAGCTTGGTCGGGCAGGGGAAGTACGAGCAGTACTTC. This encodes CASSLVGQGKYEQYF.

The rearrangement joins TRBV5-6 to TRBJ2-1; D gene ambiguous. Germline V gives CDR1 SGHDT, CDR2 YYEEEE. The CDR3 is 12 amino acids. The ends were cut back, 4 bases at V and 6 bases at J, with 8 bases in the middle. The chain's CDR3 is CASSPRTNEQFF. The CDR3 coding sequence is TGTGCCAGCAGCCCGAGGACCAATGAGCAGTTCTTC.